Listed here are 27 T cell receptor beta chains from one sample, sequenced in a study of blood T cell repertoires in COVID-19. The assay was immunoSEQ multiplex PCR, and TCRdb's table has in-frame clones only and misses some. The sample holds around 620,000 clones, 80% to 90% seen once. What was sequenced was peripheral blood. These receptors originate from a young woman with acute or convalescent COVID-19.

This clone has a handful of counts. V is TRBV7-9 and J is TRBJ1-5, with TRBD1 matching over 11 bases. After removal of 5 bases from V and 6 bases from J, the junction contained 9 bases not matched to a gene. The CDR3 contains 16 residues. Germline-derived CDR1 and CDR2 are SEHNR and FQNEAQ (reference sequence). Here the CDR3 reads CASSVWTGTGGQPQHF. CDR3 DNA: TGTGCCAGCAGCGTATGGACCGGGACAGGGGGTCAGCCCCAGCATTTT.

V usage is TRBV7-9 and J usage is TRBJ2-1; possibly TRBD2 for D (5 bases). The CDR3 sequence is 12 residues long. Germline CDR1 SEHNR, CDR2 FQNEAQ (reference sequence). V dropped 2 bases and J dropped 8 bases, with 7 bases sitting between them. In DNA form, the CDR3 reads TGTGCCAGCAGCTTATTGAGGGATGAGCAGTTCTTC. It encodes CASSLLRDEQFF.

The J gene is TRBJ2-3, the V gene TRBV5-5, with TRBD2 matching over 12 bases. The CDR3 sequence is 15 residues long. The V gene end was trimmed by 4 bases and the J gene end by 5 bases; junction bases not matched to a gene: 5. Germline values: CDR1 SGHKS, CDR2 YYEKEE (reference sequence). The CDR3 protein is CASSGGLAGEDTQYF. CDR3 DNA sequence: TGTGCCAGCAGCGGGGGACTAGCGGGTGAAGATACGCAGTATTTT.

The chain couples TRBV6-2 or TRBV6-3 to TRBJ2-1; 13 bases are shared with TRBD2. V was pared by 2 bases and J by 5 bases, with 12 bases of the junction left unmatched. Germline V gene data show CDR1 as MNHEY and CDR2 as SVGEGT. This CDR3 spans 19 amino acids. The CDR3 DNA reads TGTGCCAGCAGTTACCGGACTAGCGGGGGCCCCAACGAAAACAATGAGCAGTTCTTC. It yields the protein CASSYRTSGGPNENNEQFF.

This clone has just one count. The final CDR3 position lacks the conserved phenylalanine or tryptophan, pointing to a likely read error. The limits of the CDR3 on the DNA are not certain, so only TCRdb's listed CDR3 is given. This CDR3 reads CASSQGLLYSV. The V gene is TRBV4-1, the J gene TRBJ1-2. The CDR3 is 11 amino acids long, termini counted. Germline CDR1 and CDR2: MGHRA and YSYEKL.

The rearrangement links TRBV9 to TRBJ1-1; no firm D call. CDR3 length equals 12 residues. Per the germline V gene, CDR1 is SGDLS and CDR2 is YYNGEE. V was clipped by 3 bases and J by 4 bases, with 7 bases between them. CDR3 loop: CASSGLGTEAFF. CDR3 coding DNA: TGTGCCAGCAGCGGGCTAGGCACTGAAGCTTTCTTT.

DNA for the CDR3: TGTGCCAGCAGTCTACTAGCGGGGGCCGTCTCCTACAATGAGCAGTTCTTC. As protein: CASSLLAGAVSYNEQFF. The genes are TRBV27 and TRBJ2-1; 11 positions match TRBD2. The CDR3 covers 17 residues. Germline V gene lookup returns CDR1 MNHEY and CDR2 SMNVEV (reference sequence). V dropped 5 bases and J dropped 0; count of bases not matched to a gene: 6.

The chain combines TRBV3-1 (or the pseudogene TRBV3-2) with TRBJ1-3, with D maybe TRBD1 (5 bases). Per the germline V gene, CDR1 is LGHDT and CDR2 is YNNKEL (reference sequence). Deletions cut 2 bases from V and 0 bases from J, with 8 bases between. The CDR3 consists of 15 residues. The CDR3 loop reads CASSQYRSSGNTIYF. The CDR3 region has the DNA TGTGCCAGCAGCCAATACAGGAGCTCTGGAAACACCATATATTTT.

The CDR3: CASSDLADSNQPQHF. The CDR3 DNA reads TGTGCCAGCAGTGATTTGGCCGATAGCAATCAGCCCCAGCATTTT. The chain combines TRBV2 with TRBJ1-5; D is undetermined. The germline gives CDR1 SNHLY, CDR2 FYNNEI. V lost 3 bases to trimming and J lost 0 bases, with 9 bases between them. The CDR3 is 15 amino acids. Full variable domain (missing parts from reference TRBV2 and TRBJ1-5): EPEVTQTPSHQVTQMGQEVILRCVPISNHLYFYWYRQILGQKVEFLVSFYNNEISEKSEIFDDQFSVERPDGSNFTLKIRSTKLEDSAMYFCASSDLADSNQPQHFGDGTRLSIL.

The chain joins TRBV7-2 to TRBJ1-4; 10 positions match TRBD1. V was pared by 3 bases and J by 7 bases, with 5 bases of the junction left unmatched. CDR1 is SGHTA, CDR2 FQGNSA, per germline. The CDR3 has 15 amino acids. The chain's CDR3 is CASSFQTGGGEKLFF. CDR3 nucleotides: TGTGCCAGCAGCTTCCAGACAGGGGGCGGTGAAAAACTGTTTTTT. The full variable domain, with the rest looked up from reference TRBV7-2 and TRBJ1-4, is GAGVSQSPSNKVTEKGKDVELRCDPISGHTALYWYRQSLGQGLEFLIYFQGNSAPDKSGLPSDRFSAERTGGSVSTLTIQRTQQEDSAVYLCASSFQTGGGEKLFFGSGTQLSVL.

The chain carries TRBV6-5 and TRBJ1-1, with 7 nucleotides matching TRBD1. V shed 5 bases and J 3 bases; nucleotides not matched to a gene: 6. There are 14 residues in the CDR3. Germline V gene data show CDR1 as MNHEY and CDR2 as SVGAGI. CDR3: CASSPRGADTEAFF. In nucleotides, the CDR3 is TGTGCCAGCAGTCCCAGGGGGGCGGACACTGAAGCTTTCTTT.

The chain has TRBV6-5 and TRBJ2-6; 10 nucleotides line up with TRBD1. This CDR3 spans 14 amino acids. Germline V gives CDR1 MNHEY, CDR2 SVGAGI. The CDR3 protein is CGGGTGAGANVLTF. The CDR3 DNA sequence: TGTGGCGGGGGGACAGGGGCTGGGGCCAACGTCCTGACTTTC.

This clone was observed a few times. V and J are TRBV2 and TRBJ1-3; 8 bases align to TRBD1. J gave up 4 bases and V 4 bases, and 6 bases lay outside the gene matches. The CDR3 is 15 amino acids. Germline V gene sequence: CDR1 SNHLY, CDR2 FYNNEI. The CDR3 nucleotides are TGTGCCAGCAGTGCCTCCACAGGGGGGGGAAACACCATATATTTT. Protein product: CASSASTGGGNTIYF. The entire variable domain, with the rest obtained from reference TRBV2 and TRBJ1-3, is as follows: EPEVTQTPSHQVTQMGQEVILRCVPISNHLYFYWYRQILGQKVEFLVSFYNNEISEKSEIFDDQFSVERPDGSNFTLKIRSTKLEDSAMYFCASSASTGGGNTIYFGEGSWLTVV.

The chain has TRBV5-1 and TRBJ1-1; D is possibly TRBD1 (5 bases). Looked up from germline, CDR1 is SGHRS and CDR2 is YFSETQ. The CDR3 length is 13 residues. Trimming pared 7 bases from V and 1 base from J, leaving 11 bases between. The CDR3 spells CASGVTGNTEAFF. The CDR3 DNA follows: TGCGCCAGCGGCGTAACAGGGAACACTGAAGCTTTCTTT.

This clone occurred a few times. The chain joins TRBV6-2 or TRBV6-3 to TRBJ1-5; 9 bases match TRBD1. This CDR3 contains 15 residues. The trim removed 4 bases at V and 4 bases at J, leaving 5 bases unmatched. The germline V gene encodes CDR1 MNHEY and CDR2 SVGEGT. The CDR3 protein is CASSSHGTGNQPQHF. CDR3 DNA: TGTGCCAGCAGTTCCCACGGGACAGGGAATCAGCCCCAGCATTTT.

This clone is a singleton in its sample. V and J are TRBV4-3 and TRBJ1-5; D remains unclear. The V end lost 0 bases, the J end lost 0 bases, and 6 bases lay between the germline ends. CDR3 length equals 15 residues. CDR1 is LGHNA and CDR2 is YSLEER in the germline V gene. The CDR3 here is CASSQDPYSNQPQHF. The DNA of the CDR3 is TGCGCCAGCAGCCAAGACCCCTATAGCAATCAGCCCCAGCATTTT.

This clone was observed a few times. The chain employs TRBV9 and TRBJ1-1; possibly TRBD1 for D (5 bases). The germline gives CDR1 SGDLS, CDR2 YYNGEE. The V end was cut by 3 bases, the J end by 4 bases, with 13 bases between. This CDR3 is built from 14 residues. Written as DNA, the CDR3 is TGTGCCAGCAGCGCTGGCTTGGGGGGCACTGAAGCTTTCTTT. It specifies CASSAGLGGTEAFF. Full variable domain (outside the CDR3, taken from reference TRBV9 and TRBJ1-1): DSGVTQTPKHLITATGQRVTLRCSPRSGDLSVYWYQQSLDQGLQFLIQYYNGEERAKGNILERFSAQQFPDLHSELNLSSLELGDSALYFCASSAGLGGTEAFFGQGTRLTVV.

This chain uses TRBV10-3 with TRBJ2-7, with a weak D call TRBD1 (6 bases). From germline, CDR1 is ENHRY and CDR2 SYGVKD. Trimming cost V 0 bases and J 12 bases, with 12 bases left between them. The CDR3 is 12 residues long. CDR3 protein: CAISESGDRLYF. DNA of the CDR3: TGTGCCATCAGTGAGTCTGGAGACAGGTTGTACTTC.

The CDR3 here is CASSLQGSANTEAFF. CDR3 DNA sequence: TGTGCCAGCAGCTTACAGGGTTCAGCGAACACTGAAGCTTTCTTT. The chain carries TRBV7-2 and TRBJ1-1; possible D gene TRBD1, 5 bases. The CDR3 length is 15 residues. The V end lost 2 bases, the J end lost 1 base, and 11 bases lay between the germline ends. Germline V gene sequence: CDR1 SGHTA, CDR2 FQGNSA. Full variable domain (outside the CDR3, taken from reference TRBV7-2 and TRBJ1-1): GAGVSQSPSNKVTEKGKDVELRCDPISGHTALYWYRQSLGQGLEFLIYFQGNSAPDKSGLPSDRFSAERTGGSVSTLTIQRTQQEDSAVYLCASSLQGSANTEAFFGQGTRLTVV.

This chain links TRBV5-1 with TRBJ2-3; 9 bases line up with TRBD2. Germline CDR1 SGHRS, CDR2 YFSETQ. V was pared by 7 bases and J by 2 bases, with 5 bases of the junction left unmatched. The CDR3 length is 14 residues. The CDR3 here is CASRSSGDTDTQYF. The CDR3 DNA reads as TGCGCCAGCCGCTCTAGCGGGGACACAGATACGCAGTATTTT.

The chain links TRBV5-6 to TRBJ2-2, with D tentatively TRBD2 (5 bases). V was trimmed by 1 base and J by 5 bases, leaving 6 bases between them. Germline CDR1 is SGHDT and CDR2 is YYEEEE. The CDR3 has 13 residues. The CDR3 sequence: CASSLSGTGELFF. The CDR3 DNA reads as TGTGCCAGCAGCTTGTCGGGGACCGGGGAGCTGTTTTTT.

This chain links TRBV7-2 with TRBJ1-4; TRBD1 matches 7 bases. CDR1 SGHTA and CDR2 FQGNSA come from the germline V gene. CDR3 length: 13 residues. The junction had 2 bases not matched to a gene; V was cut back by 5 bases and J by 5 bases. Written as DNA, the CDR3 is TGTGCCAGCAGCGAGGGACAGAATGAAAAACTGTTTTTT. It codes for CASSEGQNEKLFF. The complete variable domain, with remaining parts taken from reference TRBV7-2 and TRBJ1-4, reads GAGVSQSPSNKVTEKGKDVELRCDPISGHTALYWYRQSLGQGLEFLIYFQGNSAPDKSGLPSDRFSAERTGGSVSTLTIQRTQQEDSAVYLCASSEGQNEKLFFGSGTQLSVL.

The rearrangement links TRBV12-1 to TRBJ1-3; the table assigns TRBD1, which was not confirmed against the DNA. TRBV12-1 is flagged as a pseudogene. This CDR3 comprises 19 residues. The CDR3 reads CASSFPWKAGGSSGNTIYF. DNA for the CDR3: TGTGCCAGCAGCTTCCCGTGGAAGGCAGGGGGCAGCTCTGGAAACACCATATATTTT.

On this clone: Other DNA sequences in the sample encode the same CDR3. The chain has TRBV12-3 or TRBV12-4 and TRBJ1-2; a possible D gene is TRBD1 (5 bases). The CDR3 length is 12 residues. Trimming shortened V by 2 bases and J by 6 bases, and 7 bases separated the two germline ends. The CDR3 is CASSLSGNGYTF. For the CDR3, the DNA is TGTGCCAGCAGTTTATCAGGGAATGGCTACACCTTC.

V and J are TRBV9 and TRBJ2-7; 10 nucleotides line up with TRBD2. The CDR3 sequence is 16 residues long. With 3 bases clipped from V and 0 bases from J, the junction kept 6 bases outside the gene matches. Germline V gene sequence: CDR1 SGDLS, CDR2 YYNGEE. CDR3 nucleotide sequence: TGTGCCAGCAGCGACGGTAGCGGGGGGAACTCCTACGAGCAGTACTTC. This gives the protein CASSDGSGGNSYEQYF.

The V call is TRBV9, the J call TRBJ2-1; tentatively, D is TRBD1 (6 bases). The CDR3 spans 15 residues. V lost 4 bases and J 0 bases, leaving 11 bases between the germline ends. Germline values: CDR1 SGDLS, CDR2 YYNGEE. For the CDR3, the DNA is TGTGCCAGCAGCTTCGACAGGACCTCCTACAATGAGCAGTTCTTC. Translated, it gives CASSFDRTSYNEQFF.

This chain connects TRBV10-3 to TRBJ1-2; 10 bases are shared with TRBD1. CDR1 is ENHRY and CDR2 is SYGVKD in the germline V gene. J lost 4 bases, V lost 7 bases, and 9 bases had no gene match. This CDR3 is built from 15 residues. This CDR3 reads CAIKEGQGVSYGYTF. As DNA, the CDR3 is TGTGCCATCAAGGAAGGACAGGGGGTCTCCTATGGCTACACCTTC.